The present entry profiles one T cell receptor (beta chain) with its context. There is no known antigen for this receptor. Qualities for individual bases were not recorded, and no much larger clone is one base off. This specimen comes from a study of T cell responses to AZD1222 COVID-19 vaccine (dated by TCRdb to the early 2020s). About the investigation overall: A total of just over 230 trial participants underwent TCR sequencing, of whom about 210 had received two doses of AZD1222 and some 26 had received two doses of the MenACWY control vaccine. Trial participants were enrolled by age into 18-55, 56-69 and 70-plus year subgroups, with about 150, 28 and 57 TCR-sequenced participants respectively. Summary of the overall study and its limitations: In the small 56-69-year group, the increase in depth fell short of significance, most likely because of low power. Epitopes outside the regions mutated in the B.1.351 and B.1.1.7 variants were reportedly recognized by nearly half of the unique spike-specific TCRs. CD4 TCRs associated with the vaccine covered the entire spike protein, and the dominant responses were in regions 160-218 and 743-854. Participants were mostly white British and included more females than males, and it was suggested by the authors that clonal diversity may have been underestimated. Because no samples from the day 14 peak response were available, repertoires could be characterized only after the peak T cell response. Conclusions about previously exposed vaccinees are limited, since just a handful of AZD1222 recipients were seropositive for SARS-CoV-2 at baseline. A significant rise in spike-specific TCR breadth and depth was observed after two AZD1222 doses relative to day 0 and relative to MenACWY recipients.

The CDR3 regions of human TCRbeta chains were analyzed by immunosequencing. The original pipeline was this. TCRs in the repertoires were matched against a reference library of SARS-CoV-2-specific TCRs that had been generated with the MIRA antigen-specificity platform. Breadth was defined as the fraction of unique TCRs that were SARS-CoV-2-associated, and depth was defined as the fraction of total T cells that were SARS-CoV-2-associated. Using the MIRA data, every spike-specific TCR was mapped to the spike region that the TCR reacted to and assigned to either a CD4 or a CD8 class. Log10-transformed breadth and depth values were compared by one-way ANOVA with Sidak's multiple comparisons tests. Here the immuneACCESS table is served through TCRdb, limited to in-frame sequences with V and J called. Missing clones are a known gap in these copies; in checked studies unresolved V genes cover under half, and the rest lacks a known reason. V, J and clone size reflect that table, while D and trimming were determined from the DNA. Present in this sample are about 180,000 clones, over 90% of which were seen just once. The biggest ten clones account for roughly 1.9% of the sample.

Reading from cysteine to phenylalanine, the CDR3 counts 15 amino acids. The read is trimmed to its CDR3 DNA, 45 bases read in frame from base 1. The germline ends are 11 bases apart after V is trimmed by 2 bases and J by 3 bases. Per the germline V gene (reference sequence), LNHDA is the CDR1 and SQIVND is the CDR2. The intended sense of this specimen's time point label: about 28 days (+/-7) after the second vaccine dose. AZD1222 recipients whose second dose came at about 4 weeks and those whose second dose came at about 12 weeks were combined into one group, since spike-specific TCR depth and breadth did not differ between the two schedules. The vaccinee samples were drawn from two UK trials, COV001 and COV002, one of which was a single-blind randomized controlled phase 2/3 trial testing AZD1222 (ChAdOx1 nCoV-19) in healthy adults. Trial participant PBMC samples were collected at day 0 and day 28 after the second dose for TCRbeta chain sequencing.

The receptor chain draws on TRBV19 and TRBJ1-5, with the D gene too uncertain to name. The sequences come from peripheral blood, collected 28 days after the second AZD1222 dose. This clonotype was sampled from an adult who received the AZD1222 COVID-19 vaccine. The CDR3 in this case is CASSISAAINQPQHF. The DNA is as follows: TGTGCCAGTAGTATAAGTGCAGCCATCAATCAGCCCCAGCATTTT.